The T cell receptor (beta chain) described here comes from a study of T cell repertoires in cytomegalovirus infection. Trimming shortened V by 7 bases and J by 0 bases, and 12 bases separated the two germline ends. CDR1 MNHEY and CDR2 SVGEGT come from the germline V gene. The CDR3 sequence is 14 residues long. TCRdb re-analysed the reads in MiXCR, keeping a single row per CDR3 protein. Of roughly 500,000 distinct CDR3 sequences detected, roughly a third appear once; the ten largest clones hold roughly 15%. Study-wide results and limits: HLA-C-restricted, CMV-specific TCR beta clonotypes were dominant ex vivo.

In regard to this clonotype: The antigen is undetermined.

This receptor was identified in a human donor in good health (CMV status not recorded). Some clones in this sample may be carry-over from other donors' samples. Source: cultured PBMCs, taken from culture after CMV antigen stimulation. V and J are TRBV6-2 or TRBV6-3 and TRBJ2-5; tentatively, D is TRBD1 (5 bases). The CDR3 bases are TGTGCCAGCACTAACGCAGGGTACCAAGAGACCCAGTACTTC. This gives the protein CASTNAGYQETQYF.